This TCR beta chain was recorded in a study of shared clonotypes between healthy human individuals. At deep level, the assay was performed. In the original workflow: Sequence data from immunoSEQ were junction-only and lacked quality scores; consequently, filtering differed. Some clones are missing from TCRdb's copy, which holds only in-frame ones; the method was immunoSEQ multiplex PCR. V and J calls plus clone size are reproduced from that table; the DNA served to infer D and trimming. The data contain over 750,000 clones, about 96% of them singletons. In the naive CD8 group, cells lacked CD45RO and were positively selected for CCR7, so terminally differentiated effector memory CD45RA+ cells were left out. With 0 bases removed from V and 5 bases from J, the gap between germline ends came to 9 bases. From germline, CDR1 is SGDLS and CDR2 YYNGEE. The CDR3 runs to 14 residues.

The chain combines TRBV9 with TRBJ2-1; D is uncertain. The clonotype originates from a man younger than 45 in good health. Sequencing was performed on naive CD8+ T cells sorted from blood. CDR3 DNA sequence: TGTGCCAGCAGCGTAGTCGGTCGGGACAATGAGCAGTTCTTC. It specifies CASSVVGRDNEQFF.